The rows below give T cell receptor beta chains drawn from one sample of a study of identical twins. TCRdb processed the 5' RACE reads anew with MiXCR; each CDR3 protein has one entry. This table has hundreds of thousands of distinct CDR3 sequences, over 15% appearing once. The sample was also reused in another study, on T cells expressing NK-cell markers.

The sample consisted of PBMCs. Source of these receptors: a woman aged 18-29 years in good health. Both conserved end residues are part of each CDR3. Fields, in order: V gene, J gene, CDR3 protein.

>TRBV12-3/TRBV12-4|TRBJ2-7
CASSFSGGRSEQYF
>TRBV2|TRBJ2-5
CASTRDRVRQETQYF
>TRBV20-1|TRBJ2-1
CSARERIDNEQFF
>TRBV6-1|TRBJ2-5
CASSPRDRGREETQYF
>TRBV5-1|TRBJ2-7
CASSPGPKGLVFPDEQYF
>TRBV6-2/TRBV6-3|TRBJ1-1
CASSLRTVEAFF
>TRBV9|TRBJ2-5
CASSVAVGTSRGVQETQYF
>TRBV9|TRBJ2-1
CASSVVLASEQFF
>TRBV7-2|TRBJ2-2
CASSSRRNGGELFF
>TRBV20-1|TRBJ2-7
CSALPRQPSYEQYF
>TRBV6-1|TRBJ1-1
CASSPRGINTEAFF
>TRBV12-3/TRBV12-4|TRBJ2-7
CASSLLFLDEQYF
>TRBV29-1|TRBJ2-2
CSVPRTSGENTGELFF
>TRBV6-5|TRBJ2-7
CASSYGTHYEQYF
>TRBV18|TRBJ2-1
CASSPGLAGAKQFF
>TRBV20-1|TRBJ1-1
CSVIQGFTEAFF
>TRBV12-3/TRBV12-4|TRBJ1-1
CASSFILTEAFF
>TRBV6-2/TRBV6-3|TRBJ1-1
CASRPVIWDTEAFF
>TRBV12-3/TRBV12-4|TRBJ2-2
CASSITNTGELFF
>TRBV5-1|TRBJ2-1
CASSPGRGNVYNEQFF
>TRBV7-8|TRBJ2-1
CASSLSTSGGASYNEQFF
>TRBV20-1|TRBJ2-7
CSARDWLAGYEQYF
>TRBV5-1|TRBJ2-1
CASCKVGTSIDEQFF
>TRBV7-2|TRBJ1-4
CASSRDRFNEKLFF
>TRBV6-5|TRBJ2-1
CASSYATGGQYNEQFF
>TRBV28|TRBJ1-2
CASSWRGHGYTF
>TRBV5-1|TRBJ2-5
CASSLGGEQETQYF
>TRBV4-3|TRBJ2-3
CASSQDRGREDTQYF
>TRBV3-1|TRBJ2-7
CASSPKVGRGGYEQYF
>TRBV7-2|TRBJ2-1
CASNPRAHNEQFF
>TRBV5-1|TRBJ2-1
CASSFGLAGHNEQFF
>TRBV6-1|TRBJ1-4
CASSQTGTGDNEKLFF
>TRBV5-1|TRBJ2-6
CASSQGYGANVLTF
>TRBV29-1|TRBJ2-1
CSVGGQGRTYNEQFF
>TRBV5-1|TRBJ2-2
CASSSTRGPGELFF
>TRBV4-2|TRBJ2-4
CASSHHRELLQNGRAKTFQYF
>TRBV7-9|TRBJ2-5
CASSFGGASGKETQYF
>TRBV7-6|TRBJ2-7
CASSLGDDYEQYF
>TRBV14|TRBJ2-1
CASSRDRVGEQFF
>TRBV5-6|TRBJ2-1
CASSPPHFGRVNEQFF
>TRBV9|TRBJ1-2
CASSEGLDGRAGYTF
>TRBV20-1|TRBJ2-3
CSASGPGDTQYF
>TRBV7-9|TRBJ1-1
CASSLSARGNTEAFF
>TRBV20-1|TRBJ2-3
CSASPGGPDTQYF
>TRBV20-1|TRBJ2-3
CSAPDKRTTDTQYF
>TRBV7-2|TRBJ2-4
CASSWDSRHNIQYF
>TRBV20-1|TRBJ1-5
CSARRGPRNQPQHF
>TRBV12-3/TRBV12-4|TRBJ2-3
CASSSRIRPGRLTDTQYF
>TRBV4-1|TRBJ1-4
CASSERDRGLSSEKLFF
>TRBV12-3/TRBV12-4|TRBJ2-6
CASRRSTGPSGANVLTF
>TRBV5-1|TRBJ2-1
CASSWGPAGQNEQFF
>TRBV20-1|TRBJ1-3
CSAREAASGNTIYF